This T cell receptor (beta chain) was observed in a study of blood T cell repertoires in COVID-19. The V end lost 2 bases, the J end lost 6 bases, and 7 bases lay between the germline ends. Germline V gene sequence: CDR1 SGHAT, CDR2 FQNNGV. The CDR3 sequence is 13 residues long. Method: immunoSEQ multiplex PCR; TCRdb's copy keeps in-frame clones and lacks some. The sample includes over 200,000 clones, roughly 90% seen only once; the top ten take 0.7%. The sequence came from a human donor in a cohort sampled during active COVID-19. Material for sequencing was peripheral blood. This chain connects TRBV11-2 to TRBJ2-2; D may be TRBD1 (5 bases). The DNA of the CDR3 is TGTGCCAGCAGCTTAATACAGGCCGGGGAGCTGTTTTTT. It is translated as CASSLIQAGELFF.